A selection of T cell receptor beta chains follows, all from one sample in a study of cytomegalovirus exposure and HLA in healthy donors. Sequenced by immunoSEQ multiplex PCR; TCRdb stores in-frame clones only, minus some. The sample records fewer than 180,000 clones, 50% to 75% being singletons. Sequencing was carried out using PBMCs. Receptors originate from a woman aged 55-69 years in good health and CMV-seropositive. Each CDR3 is given with its conserved first and last residue. The D gene is left open where the match is weak. Some rows have no size entry. The others give once, few or many, or a class for an expanded clone.

j_gene: TRBJ2-7
d_gene: TRBD2
abundance: NA
v_gene: TRBV5-8
CDR3nt: TGTGCCAGCAGCCTCACAGCGGGAGCAGGCTACGAGCAGTACTTC
CDR3aa: CASSLTAGAGYEQYF

j_gene: TRBJ1-2
d_gene: TRBD1
abundance: NA
v_gene: TRBV6-5
CDR3nt: TGTGCCAGCGGAGGGGGCCTCTATGGCTACACCTTC
CDR3aa: CASGGGLYGYTF

j_gene: TRBJ2-5
d_gene: NA
abundance: NA
v_gene: TRBV7-2
CDR3nt: TGTGCCAGCAGTCGAGCCCAAGAGACCCAGTACTTC
CDR3aa: CASSRAQETQYF

j_gene: TRBJ2-7
d_gene: TRBD2
abundance: NA
v_gene: TRBV30
CDR3nt: TGTGCCTGGAGTCGGACTAGCGGGAGGTACGAGCAGTACTTC
CDR3aa: CAWSRTSGRYEQYF

j_gene: TRBJ2-1
d_gene: TRBD2
abundance: NA
v_gene: TRBV9
CDR3nt: TGTGCCAGCAGCACCGGGACTAGTCCGCAGTTCTTC
CDR3aa: CASSTGTSPQFF

j_gene: TRBJ1-1
d_gene: TRBD1
abundance: NA
v_gene: TRBV28
CDR3nt: TGTGCCAGCAGTAGAGGGACAGGGGGCACTGAAGCTTTCTTT
CDR3aa: CASSRGTGGTEAFF

j_gene: TRBJ2-2
d_gene: NA
abundance: NA
v_gene: TRBV28
CDR3nt: TGTGCCAGCAGTTTGGGAGGGAACACCGGGGAGCTGTTTTTT
CDR3aa: CASSLGGNTGELFF

j_gene: TRBJ1-1
d_gene: NA
abundance: few
v_gene: TRBV7-9
CDR3nt: TGTGCCAGCAGCTCGGGGGGAGGGGACACTGAAGCTTTCTTT
CDR3aa: CASSSGGGDTEAFF

j_gene: TRBJ1-6
d_gene: NA
abundance: few
v_gene: TRBV25-1
CDR3nt: TGTGCCAGCAGGCTAGGCAGGGCCTTCCACTTT
CDR3aa: CASRLGRAFHF

j_gene: TRBJ1-6
d_gene: TRBD1
abundance: few
v_gene: TRBV7-2
CDR3nt: TGTGCCAGCAGCCTTGGACAGGGAGAGTCTTCACCCCTCCACTTT
CDR3aa: CASSLGQGESSPLHF

j_gene: TRBJ2-5
d_gene: TRBD2
abundance: few
v_gene: TRBV7-9
CDR3nt: TGTGCCAGCAGCTCAGAGCGGGAGCGGCGGGAGACCCAGTACTTC
CDR3aa: CASSSERERRETQYF

j_gene: TRBJ2-3
d_gene: NA
abundance: NA
v_gene: TRBV4-3
CDR3nt: TGCGCCAGCAGCCAAACGGCTAGCAGCACAGATACGCAGTATTTT
CDR3aa: CASSQTASSTDTQYF

j_gene: TRBJ2-3
d_gene: TRBD2
abundance: NA
v_gene: TRBV30
CDR3nt: TGTGCCTGGAGTGCTCTGGGGGCGGGAGGAACAGATACGCAGTATTTT
CDR3aa: CAWSALGAGGTDTQYF

j_gene: TRBJ1-4
d_gene: NA
abundance: NA
v_gene: TRBV18
CDR3nt: TGTGCCAGCTCACCACAGGCAGGATCTAATGAAAAACTGTTTTTT
CDR3aa: CASSPQAGSNEKLFF

j_gene: TRBJ1-1
d_gene: TRBD1
abundance: NA
v_gene: TRBV19
CDR3nt: TGTGCCAGCAGTTGGGACAGGGATAGCACTGAAGCTTTCTTT
CDR3aa: CASSWDRDSTEAFF

j_gene: TRBJ2-3
d_gene: NA
abundance: few
v_gene: TRBV5-4
CDR3nt: TGTGCCAGCAGCTTGACTACTTCCCAAGGCACAGATACGCAGTATTTT
CDR3aa: CASSLTTSQGTDTQYF

j_gene: TRBJ2-7
d_gene: TRBD1
abundance: NA
v_gene: TRBV28
CDR3nt: TGTGCCAGCAGTAGTGGGACAGGGCGTCCCTACGAGCAGTACTTC
CDR3aa: CASSSGTGRPYEQYF

j_gene: TRBJ2-2
d_gene: NA
abundance: NA
v_gene: TRBV5-1
CDR3nt: TGCGCCAGCAGCTTGGAGGTTACAGGGATCGGGGAGCTGTTTTTT
CDR3aa: CASSLEVTGIGELFF

j_gene: TRBJ1-2
d_gene: NA
abundance: NA
v_gene: TRBV28
CDR3nt: TGTGCCAGCGTTCGGCAGTCGGGTCGGGGCTACACCTTC
CDR3aa: CASVRQSGRGYTF

j_gene: TRBJ2-3
d_gene: TRBD2
abundance: NA
v_gene: TRBV4-2
CDR3nt: TGTGCCAGCAGCCAAGGAACCGCGGGAGGGCTAGATACGCAGTATTTT
CDR3aa: CASSQGTAGGLDTQYF

j_gene: TRBJ2-5
d_gene: NA
abundance: once
v_gene: TRBV2
CDR3nt: TGTGCCAGCAGTGAAGGAACTAGCTTGAGACCGACCCAGTACTTC
CDR3aa: CASSEGTSLRPTQYF